This T cell receptor (beta chain) comes out of a study of T cells in Graves' hyperthyroidism and ophthalmopathy (dated by TCRdb to the late 2010s). Broadly, across the study: Peripheral blood was collected at initial diagnosis, before any treatment. TCR V-J signatures able to tell the groups apart were searched for in a discovery cohort of about a hundred patients, of whom more than 40 had Graves' ophthalmopathy and some 60 had stable Graves' hyperthyroidism. Prospective prediction of ophthalmopathy was tested in an independent validation cohort of 18 to 20 hyperthyroidism patients and some 17 patients who later progressed to ophthalmopathy. The approximately 100 discovery patients were divided at random into training and test sets in a 7:3 ratio. In roughly six Graves' hyperthyroidism patients, the study also compared T-cell repertoires from thyroid tissue with T-cell repertoires from blood. Once sampling was done, hyperthyroidism patients were given methimazole at a starting dose of 30 mg daily, whereas ophthalmopathy patients were given high-dose intravenous methylprednisolone. The paper reports TCR Vbeta CDR3 sequencing of fewer than 150 peripheral blood samples: 40 or so ophthalmopathy, 75 to 80 hyperthyroidism and approximately 17 progressor patients.

The TCR beta CDR3 regions were amplified from the RNA transcripts. The TCR CDR3 was subjected to a first round of RT-PCR using the HTBI primer set and the Qiagen OneStep RT-PCR kit. Libraries were constructed in a second round of multiplex PCR, after which size selection and purification were performed. Paired-end sequencing of the libraries was performed with 100 bp reads on an Illumina HiSeq2000. The original methods were these. SOAPnuke was used to process the raw data, with reads discarded if the reads contained adapters or uncalled bases, had a mean Phred below 15, or lacked an exact constant-primer or identifier match. COPE v1.2.5 was used to merge high-quality paired reads, and clonotypes were defined as unique nucleotide sequences. MiTCR v1.1 was used to align the clonotypes against IMGT TRBV, TRBD and TRBJ reference segments. Analysis was restricted to V-J combinations with a frequency above 0.0001, which covered roughly 99% of repertoires. A TCS score was defined as the ratio of F50 (clonal expansion) to E x V (chaos), with BLOSUM62-based TCRdist applied between CDR3 peptides within each V-J. Welch's t-statistics and random forest reduced approximately 520 V-J features to 13, which were used in a naive Bayes classifier (R e1071). TCRdb's own reprocessing of the public reads used fastp at Q25 and MiXCR and kept productive beta chains. Each record represents a unique CDR3 protein, reported with the most common genes and DNA among its rows. In this record, the V and J calls reflect TCRdb's handling and not the investigators' own analysis. The sample table shows 250,000 or so distinct CDR3 sequences, and less than 15% are seen once. The ten most abundant clones make up more than 10% of the sample.

About this clonotype itself: Its antigen specificity is not known. Base qualities are not at hand, and no much larger clone is one base apart.

Points the paper makes about the study in general: In validation, the model predicted progression to ophthalmopathy with about 71% sensitivity and approximately 78% specificity, a median of around 6.6 months before onset. Most expanded thyroid clonotypes (frequency above 0.001) were also detected in blood, a finding suggesting that blood repertoires may reflect thyroid immune responses. In cross-validation, a model built on a 13 V-J signature told ophthalmopathy apart from stable hyperthyroidism with over 85% sensitivity and roughly 83% specificity, and in testing the same model reached 80%/75%. Sample size was not statistically predetermined, and investigators were not blinded to group allocation.

Clipping removes 0 bases from V and 0 bases from J, with 10 as the unmatched junction base count. The cysteine opens and the phenylalanine closes a CDR3 of 20 amino acids. Only the CDR3 DNA is retained, 60 bases long and in frame from the first base. CDR1 and CDR2, per the germline V gene, are LGHNA and YNFKEQ. The hyperthyroidism patients were between 18 and 65 years old and newly diagnosed, with a disease duration of less than 2 months. The study excluded patients with uncontrolled infections, other autoimmune diseases, pregnancy or lactation. Diagnoses were based on clinical symptoms, serum thyroxine and TRAb, thyroid ultrasound and orbital computed tomography. Blood from progressor patients was collected at the time of first diagnosis with hyperthyroidism, before any ophthalmopathy symptoms had appeared. PBMCs were isolated from about 9.1 ml of fresh peripheral blood by Ficoll-Paque density gradient centrifugation. Progressor patients were first diagnosed with Graves' hyperthyroidism and then developed ophthalmopathy during follow-up. Total RNA was extracted with Trizol reagent, and quality was checked on an Agilent 2100 Bioanalyzer.

The V and J segments used are TRBV4-2 and TRBJ2-2; 10 bases in the middle match TRBD2. This TCR came from a woman aged 40 to 50 with Graves' hyperthyroidism that later progressed to Graves' ophthalmopathy. Material: blood. The CDR3 corresponds to CASSQEGWTSGNANTGELFF. Here is the DNA: TGTGCCAGCAGCCAAGAGGGGTGGACTAGCGGAAACGCGAACACCGGGGAGCTGTTTTTT.